This T cell receptor (beta chain) is from a study of Ad26.COV2.S vaccination and SARS-CoV-2 variants. Stated treatment: 15 to 20 received Ad26.COV2.S at low or high dose, single or two shots; about 5 received placebo; per-sample allocation not given. Sampling happened 63 days after the first vaccine or placebo injection. Libraries were prepared by immunoSEQ multiplex PCR; TCRdb keeps only in-frame clonotypes and omits some of them. The sample lists around 300,000 clones, approximately 86% occurring once. The TCR sequence derives from a person aged 18-60 years who received the Ad26.COV2.S COVID-19 vaccine or a placebo. Sequences were derived from peripheral blood, sampled in a trial of Ad26.COV2.S vaccine versus placebo.

The CDR3 region has the DNA TGTGCCAGCAACCTTATGGATCTTGGGACAGGGGTCTCCTATAATTCACCCCTCCACTTT. Protein product: CASNLMDLGTGVSYNSPLHF. The V gene is TRBV28, the J gene TRBJ1-6; 10 positions match TRBD1. The trim removed 7 bases at V and 0 bases at J, leaving 15 bases unmatched. This CDR3 region has 20 residues. Germline V gene data show CDR1 as MDHEN and CDR2 as SYDVKM.